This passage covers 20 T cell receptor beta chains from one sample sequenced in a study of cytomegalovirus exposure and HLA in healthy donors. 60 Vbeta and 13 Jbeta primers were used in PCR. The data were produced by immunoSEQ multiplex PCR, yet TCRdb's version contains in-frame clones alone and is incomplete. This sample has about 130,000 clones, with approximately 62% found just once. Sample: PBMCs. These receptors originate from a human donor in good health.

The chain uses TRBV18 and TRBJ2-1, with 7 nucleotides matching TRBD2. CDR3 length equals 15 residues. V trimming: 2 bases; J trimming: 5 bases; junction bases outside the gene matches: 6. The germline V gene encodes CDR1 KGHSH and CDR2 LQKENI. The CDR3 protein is CASSPRSSGDNEQFF. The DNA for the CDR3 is TGTGCCAGCTCACCAAGATCTAGCGGAGACAATGAGCAGTTCTTC.

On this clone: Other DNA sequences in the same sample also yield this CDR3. The CDR3 DNA sequence: TGCAGCGCAGGGACTAGCGGGATTACCGGGGAGCTGTTTTTT. It yields the protein CSAGTSGITGELFF. The chain joins TRBV29-1 to TRBJ2-2; TRBD2 aligns across 13 bases. Germline V lookup: CDR1 SQVTM, CDR2 ANQGSEA. CDR3 length: 14 amino acids. V dropped 7 bases and J dropped 5; count of bases not matched to a gene: 4.

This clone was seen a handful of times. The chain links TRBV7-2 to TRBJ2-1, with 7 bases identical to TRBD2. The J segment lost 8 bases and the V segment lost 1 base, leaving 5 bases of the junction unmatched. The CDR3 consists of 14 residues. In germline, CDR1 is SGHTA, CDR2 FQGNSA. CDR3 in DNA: TGTGCCAGCAGCTTAGTCGGACTAGACGATGAGCAGTTCTTC. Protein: CASSLVGLDDEQFF. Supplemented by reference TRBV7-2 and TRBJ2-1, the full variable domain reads GAGVSQSPSNKVTEKGKDVELRCDPISGHTALYWYRQSLGQGLEFLIYFQGNSAPDKSGLPSDRFSAERTGGSVSTLTIQRTQQEDSAVYLCASSLVGLDDEQFFGPGTRLTVL.

The CDR3 sequence is CASSPDRLDEKLFF. The CDR3 nucleotides read TGTGCCAGCAGCCCGGACAGGTTGGACGAAAAACTGTTTTTT. The J gene is TRBJ1-4, the V gene TRBV28, with 7 bases fitting TRBD1. This CDR3 contains 14 residues. Germline V gene data show CDR1 as MDHEN and CDR2 as SYDVKM. V dropped 6 bases and J dropped 8; count of bases not matched to a gene: 9.

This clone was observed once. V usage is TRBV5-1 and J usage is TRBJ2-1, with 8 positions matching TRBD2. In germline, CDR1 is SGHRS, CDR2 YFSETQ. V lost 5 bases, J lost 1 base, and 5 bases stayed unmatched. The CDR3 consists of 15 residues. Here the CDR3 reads CASRSPGGSYNEQFF. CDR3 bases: TGCGCCAGCAGATCCCCGGGAGGGTCCTACAATGAGCAGTTCTTC.

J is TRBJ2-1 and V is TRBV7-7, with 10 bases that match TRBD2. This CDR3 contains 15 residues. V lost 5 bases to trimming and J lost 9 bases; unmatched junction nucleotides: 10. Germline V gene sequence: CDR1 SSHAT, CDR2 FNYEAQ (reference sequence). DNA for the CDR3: TGTGCCAGCAGCCCGGGGAGCGGGAGGGCGGGTGAGCAGTTCTTC. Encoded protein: CASSPGSGRAGEQFF.

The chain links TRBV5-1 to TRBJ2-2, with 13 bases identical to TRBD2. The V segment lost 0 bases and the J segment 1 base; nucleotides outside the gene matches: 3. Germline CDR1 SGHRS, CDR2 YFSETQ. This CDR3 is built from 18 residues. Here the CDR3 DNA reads TGCGCCAGCAGCTTGGGACTAGCGGGAGGACGGAACACCGGGGAGCTGTTTTTT. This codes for CASSLGLAGGRNTGELFF.

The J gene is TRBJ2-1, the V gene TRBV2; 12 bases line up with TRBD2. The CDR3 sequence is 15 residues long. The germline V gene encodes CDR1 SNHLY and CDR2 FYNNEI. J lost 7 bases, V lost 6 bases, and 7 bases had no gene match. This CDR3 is CASRVGLAGLNEQFF. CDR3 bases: TGTGCCAGCAGAGTGGGACTAGCGGGTTTAAATGAGCAGTTCTTC. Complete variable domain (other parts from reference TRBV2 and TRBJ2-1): EPEVTQTPSHQVTQMGQEVILRCVPISNHLYFYWYRQILGQKVEFLVSFYNNEISEKSEIFDDQFSVERPDGSNFTLKIRSTKLEDSAMYFCASRVGLAGLNEQFFGPGTRLTVL.

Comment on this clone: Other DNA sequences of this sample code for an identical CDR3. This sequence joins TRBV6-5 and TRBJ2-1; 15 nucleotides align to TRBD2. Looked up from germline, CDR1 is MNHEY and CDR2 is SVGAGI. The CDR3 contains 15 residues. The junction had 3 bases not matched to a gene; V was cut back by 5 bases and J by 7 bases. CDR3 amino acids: CASSRGTSGGNEQFF. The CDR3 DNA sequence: TGTGCCAGCAGTAGGGGGACTAGCGGGGGGAATGAGCAGTTCTTC.

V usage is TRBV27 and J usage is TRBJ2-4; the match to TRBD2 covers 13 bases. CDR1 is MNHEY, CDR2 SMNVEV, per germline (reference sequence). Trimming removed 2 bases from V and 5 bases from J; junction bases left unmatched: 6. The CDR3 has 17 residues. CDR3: CASSLTPLAGGENIQYF. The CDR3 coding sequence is TGTGCCAGCAGTTTAACCCCACTAGCGGGAGGGGAAAACATTCAGTACTTC.

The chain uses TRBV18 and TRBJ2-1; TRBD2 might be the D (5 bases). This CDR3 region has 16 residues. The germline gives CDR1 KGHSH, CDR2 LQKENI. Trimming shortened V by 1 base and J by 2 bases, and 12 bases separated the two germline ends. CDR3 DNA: TGTGCCAGCTCACCACGGACTCCTAGGGCCTACAATGAGCAGTTCTTC. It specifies CASSPRTPRAYNEQFF.

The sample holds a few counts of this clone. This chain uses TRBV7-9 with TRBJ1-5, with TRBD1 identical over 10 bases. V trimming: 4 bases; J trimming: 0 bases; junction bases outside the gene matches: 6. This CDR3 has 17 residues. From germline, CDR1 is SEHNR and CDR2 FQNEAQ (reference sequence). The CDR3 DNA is TGTGCCAGCAGCTCCGGGACAGGGGTTTATAGCAATCAGCCCCAGCATTTT. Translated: CASSSGTGVYSNQPQHF. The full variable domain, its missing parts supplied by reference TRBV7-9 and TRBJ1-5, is DTGVSQNPRHKITKRGQNVTFRCDPISEHNRLYWYRQTLGQGPEFLTYFQNEAQLEKSRLLSDRFSAERPKGSFSTLEIQRTEQGDSAMYLCASSSGTGVYSNQPQHFGDGTRLSIL.

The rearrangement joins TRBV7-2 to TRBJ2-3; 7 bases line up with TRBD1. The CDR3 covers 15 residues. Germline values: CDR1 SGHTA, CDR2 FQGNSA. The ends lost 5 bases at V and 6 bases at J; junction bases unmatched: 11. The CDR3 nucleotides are TGTGCCAGCAGCATACAGGGGTCTAGGGGGGATACGCAGTATTTT. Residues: CASSIQGSRGDTQYF.

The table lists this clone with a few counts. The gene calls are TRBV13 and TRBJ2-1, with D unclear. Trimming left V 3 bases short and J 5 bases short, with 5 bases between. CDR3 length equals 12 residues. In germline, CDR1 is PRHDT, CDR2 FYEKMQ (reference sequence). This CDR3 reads CASSFQDNEQFF. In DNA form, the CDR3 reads TGTGCCAGCAGCTTCCAGGACAATGAGCAGTTCTTC. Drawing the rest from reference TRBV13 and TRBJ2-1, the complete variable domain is AAGVIQSPRHLIKEKRETATLKCYPIPRHDTVYWYQQGPGQDPQFLISFYEKMQSDKGSIPDRFSAQQFSDYHSELNMSSLELGDSALYFCASSFQDNEQFFGPGTRLTVL.

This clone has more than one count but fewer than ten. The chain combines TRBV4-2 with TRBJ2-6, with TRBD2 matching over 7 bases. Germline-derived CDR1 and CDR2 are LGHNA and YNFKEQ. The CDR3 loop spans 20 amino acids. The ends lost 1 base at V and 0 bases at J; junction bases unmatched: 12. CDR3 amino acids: CASSQAIPGGSFSGANVLTF. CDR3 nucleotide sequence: TGTGCCAGCAGCCAAGCCATACCGGGAGGCAGTTTCTCTGGGGCCAACGTCCTGACTTTC.

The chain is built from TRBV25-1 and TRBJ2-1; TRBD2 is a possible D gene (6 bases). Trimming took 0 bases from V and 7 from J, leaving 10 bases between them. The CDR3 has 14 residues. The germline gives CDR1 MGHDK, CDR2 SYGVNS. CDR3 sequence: CASSEYSGGNEQFF. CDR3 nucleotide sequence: TGTGCCAGCAGTGAATACAGCGGAGGGAATGAGCAGTTCTTC. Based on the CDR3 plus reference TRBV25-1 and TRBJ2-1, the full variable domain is EADIYQTPRYLVIGTGKKITLECSQTMGHDKMYWYQQDPGMELHLIHYSYGVNSTEKGDLSSESTVSRIRTEHFPLTLESARPSHTSQYLCASSEYSGGNEQFFGPGTRLTVL.

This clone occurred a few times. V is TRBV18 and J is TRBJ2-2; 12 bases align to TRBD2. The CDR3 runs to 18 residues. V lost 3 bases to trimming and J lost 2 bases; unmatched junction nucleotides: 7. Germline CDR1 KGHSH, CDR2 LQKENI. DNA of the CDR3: TGTGCCAGCTCACCTTTACTAGCGGGAGGACTAAACACCGGGGAGCTGTTTTTT. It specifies CASSPLLAGGLNTGELFF.

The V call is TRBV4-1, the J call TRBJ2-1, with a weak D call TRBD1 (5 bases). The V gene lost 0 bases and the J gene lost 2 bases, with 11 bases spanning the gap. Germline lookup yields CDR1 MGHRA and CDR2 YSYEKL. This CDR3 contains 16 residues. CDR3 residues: CASSQDTGVPYNEQFF. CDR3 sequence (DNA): TGCGCCAGCAGCCAAGATACAGGAGTCCCCTACAATGAGCAGTTCTTC.

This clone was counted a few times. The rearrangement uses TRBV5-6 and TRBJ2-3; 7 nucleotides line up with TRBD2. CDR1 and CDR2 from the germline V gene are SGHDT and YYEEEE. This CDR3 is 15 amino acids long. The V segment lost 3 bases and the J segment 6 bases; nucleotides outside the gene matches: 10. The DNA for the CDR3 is TGTGCCAGCAGCTCGGCGGGAGTGGGGGAGGATACGCAGTATTTT. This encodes CASSSAGVGEDTQYF.

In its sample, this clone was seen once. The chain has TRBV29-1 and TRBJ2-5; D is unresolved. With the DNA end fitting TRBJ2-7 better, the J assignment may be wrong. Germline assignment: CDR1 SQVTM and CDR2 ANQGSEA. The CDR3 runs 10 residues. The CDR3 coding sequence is TGCAGCGTTGGCGGCGTCGAGCAGTACTTC. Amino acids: CSVGGVEQYF.